One TCR beta chain is described in this entry. Its cognate antigen is unknown. This record comes from a study of response to subunit inactivated influenza vaccine. Study-level points and caveats: Each seasonal influenza vaccination, the authors suggested, recruits few new T cells.

Via MiXCR, TCRdb re-called the RT-PCR reads, giving one row per CDR3 protein. The sample lists about 520,000 distinct CDR3 sequences; around 25% were seen once. This CDR3 has 16 amino acids. Germline loops: CDR1 SEHNR, CDR2 FQNEAQ (reference sequence). V dropped 2 bases and J dropped 5 bases, with 16 bases sitting between them. The specimen was CD4+ T cells sorted from PBMCs, collected more than 4 days after vaccination. The V call is TRBV7-9, the J call TRBJ2-1; D possibly matches TRBD1 or TRBD2 (5 bases each). The sequence was obtained from a man aged 50 or older who received an inactivated influenza vaccine. CDR3 nucleotide sequence: TGTGCCAGCAGCTTATTAGTGGGGCGCGGGCACAATGAGCAGTTCTTC. This gives the protein CASSLLVGRGHNEQFF. The full variable domain, with the rest looked up from reference TRBV7-9 and TRBJ2-1, is DTGVSQNPRHKITKRGQNVTFRCDPISEHNRLYWYRQTLGQGPEFLTYFQNEAQLEKSRLLSDRFSAERPKGSFSTLEIQRTEQGDSAMYLCASSLLVGRGHNEQFFGPGTRLTVL.